This T cell receptor beta chain was found in a study of vaccination and CD4 T cells after COVID-19. Treatment indicated: roughly ten-day PBMC culture with coronavirus spike peptide pools or control peptides (ViraFEST assay). The CDR3 has 15 residues. J was trimmed by 5 bases and V by 6 bases; bases with no gene match: 12. Germline lookup yields CDR1 DFQATT and CDR2 SNEGSKA (reference sequence). About this clonotype itself: The antigen remains undetermined.

With the Oncomine TCR Beta short-read assay, DNA from cultured CD4+ T cells was sequenced. TCRdb analysed the PCR reads with MiXCR anew, one entry per CDR3 protein. In the table there are about 14,000 distinct CDR3 sequences, about 50% of which are singletons. The rearrangement links TRBV20-1 to TRBJ2-5; 10 positions match TRBD2. The sequenced sample was CD4+ T cells from blood, cultured in vitro. The receptor was derived from a human donor who had recovered from COVID-19. The DNA of the CDR3 is TGCAGTGCCCCATCTAGCGGGAGCCTTGTGGAGACCCAGTACTTC. This gives the protein CSAPSSGSLVETQYF.